This T cell receptor (beta chain) was recorded in a study of Ad26.COV2.S vaccination and SARS-CoV-2 variants. Study-level findings and limits: Vaccinated individuals (as opposed to placebo recipients) had higher spike-specific TCR breadth. Recipients of vaccine and of placebo showed similar breadth of their non-spike TCR repertoires. The TCR-based breadth and depth measures might underestimate overall T cell responses. Substantial breadth was reportedly displayed by spike-specific CD8+ and CD4+ T cell responses after vaccination.

Germline CDR1 is MNHNS and CDR2 is SASEGT. There are 16 residues in the CDR3. V lost 4 bases to trimming and J lost 5 bases, with 18 bases between them. This table comes from immunoSEQ multiplex PCR, and its TCRdb copy is limited to in-frame clones, with some not included. Found here are around 350,000 clones, just over 90% of them singletons; the top ten hold 3% to 5%. This clone was observed a few times. Its antigen remains unknown. This receptor was identified in a human donor who had recovered from COVID-19. The chain recombines TRBV6-1 with TRBJ1-3; a weak D match, TRBD1 (5 bases). Sequenced material: peripheral blood, taken after recovery from COVID-19. The CDR3 reads CASSVQGSTDRNTIYF. DNA of the CDR3: TGTGCCAGCAGTGTTCAGGGATCAACTGATAGAAACACCATATATTTT.